The sequence of this TCR beta chain was determined in a study of T cells in Graves' hyperthyroidism and ophthalmopathy. Patients having uncontrolled infection, another autoimmune disease, pregnancy or lactation were not included. Germline lookup yields CDR1 MDHEN and CDR2 SYDVKM. The CDR3 covers 15 residues. Between the trimmed V and J ends, which lost 7 bases and 8 bases, there was a span of 20 bases. The investigators amplified TCR beta CDR3 regions from RNA transcripts. RT-PCR in the first round (using the HTBI primer set) targeted the TCR CDR3. TCRdb itself ran the multiplex PCR reads through MiXCR, one entry per CDR3 protein. The data show around 520,000 distinct CDR3 sequences, around 15% seen once. Study-level results: Blood shared most expanded thyroid clonotypes above 0.001.

At least ten counts were recorded for this clonotype. Antigen: not known. This chain joins TRBV28 and TRBJ1-4; D perhaps matches TRBD1 (6 bases). This TCR came from a woman in her thirties or forties with Graves' hyperthyroidism. The sequencing sample was made of blood. The CDR3 sequence is CASTLPGQGREKLFF. CDR3 DNA sequence: TGTGCCAGCACCCTCCCAGGGCAGGGGAGGGAAAAACTGTTTTTT.